These T cell receptor beta chains were read from a single sample in a study of blood T cell repertoires in COVID-19. Profiled with immunoSEQ multiplex PCR; TCRdb holds only in-frame clones, not every one. The sample holds over 300,000 clones; nearly 90% are singletons and the top ten take 6.5%. Sequenced input: peripheral blood. The receptor set was obtained from a man between 18 and 29 years old with active or convalescent COVID-19. The CDR3 runs from the conserved cysteine through the conserved F or W. Each record gives: J gene, CDR3 length, V gene, CDR3 protein.

>TRBJ2-7|14|TRBV7-9
CASSRDRVSYEQYF
>TRBJ2-1|13|TRBV5-1
CASSSTTTYEQFF
>TRBJ1-4|15|TRBV21-1
CASSKDEQGAAKLFF
>TRBJ1-5|15|TRBV5-8
CASSSISGSNQPQHF
>TRBJ1-5|12|TRBV7-2
CASSLVGGPQHF
>TRBJ1-4|14|TRBV27
CASRKPGQGEKLFF
>TRBJ2-3|14|TRBV29-1
CSVDLRGGTDTQYF
>TRBJ1-2|14|TRBV10-3
CAISEGQGASGYTF
>TRBJ2-7|14|TRBV9
CASSVSGLKGEQYF
>TRBJ1-3|17|TRBV3-1/TRBV3-2
CASSQASGWRSGNTIYF
>TRBJ2-5|14|TRBV11-2
CASSRLTRQETQYF
>TRBJ2-1|16|TRBV7-8
CASSSIAGGDYNEQFF
>TRBJ1-6|15|TRBV28
CASSSPTAGDSPLHF
>TRBJ2-7|13|TRBV20-1
CSASSLYSYEQYF
>TRBJ1-1|15|TRBV5-1
CASSSGTGSNTEAFF